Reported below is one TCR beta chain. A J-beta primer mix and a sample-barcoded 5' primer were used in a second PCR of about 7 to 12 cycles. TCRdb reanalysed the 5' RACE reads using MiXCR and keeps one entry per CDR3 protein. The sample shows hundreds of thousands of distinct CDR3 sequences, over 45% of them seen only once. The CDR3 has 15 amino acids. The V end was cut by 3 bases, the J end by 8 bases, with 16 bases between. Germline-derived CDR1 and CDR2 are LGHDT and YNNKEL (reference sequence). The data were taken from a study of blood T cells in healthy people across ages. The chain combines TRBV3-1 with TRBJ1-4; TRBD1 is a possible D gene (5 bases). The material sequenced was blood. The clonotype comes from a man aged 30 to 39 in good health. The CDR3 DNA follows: TGTGCCAGCAGCCATCGTTCGGGACCGCTAGAAAAACTGTTTTTT. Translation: CASSHRSGPLEKLFF.